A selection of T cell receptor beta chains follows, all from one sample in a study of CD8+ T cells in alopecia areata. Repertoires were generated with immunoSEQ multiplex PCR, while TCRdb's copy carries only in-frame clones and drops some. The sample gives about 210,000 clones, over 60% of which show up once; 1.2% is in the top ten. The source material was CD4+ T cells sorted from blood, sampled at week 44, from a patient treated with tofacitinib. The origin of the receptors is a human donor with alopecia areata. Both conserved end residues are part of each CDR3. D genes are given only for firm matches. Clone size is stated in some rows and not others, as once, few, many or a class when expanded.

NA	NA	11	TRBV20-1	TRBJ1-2	CSARFLGGYTF	TGCAGTGCTCGATTTTTGGGTGGCTACACCTTC
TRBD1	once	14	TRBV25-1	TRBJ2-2	CASTRTGYTGELFF	TGTGCCAGCACAAGGACAGGGTACACCGGGGAGCTGTTTTTT
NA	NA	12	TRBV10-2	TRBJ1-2	CASTSGSYGYTF	TGCGCCAGCACCTCAGGAAGCTATGGCTACACCTTC
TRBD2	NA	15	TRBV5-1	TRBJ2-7	CASSFSLAGGREQYF	TGCGCCAGCAGCTTTTCACTAGCGGGGGGACGCGAGCAGTACTTC
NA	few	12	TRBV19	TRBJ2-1	CASSILGNEQFF	TGTGCCAGTAGTATTCTTGGTAATGAGCAGTTCTTC
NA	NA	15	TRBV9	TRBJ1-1	CASSVAHGALTEAFF	TGTGCCAGCAGCGTAGCTCATGGCGCCCTCACTGAAGCTTTCTTT
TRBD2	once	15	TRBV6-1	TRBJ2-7	CASSATSGGYYEQYF	TGTGCCAGCAGCGCCACTAGCGGGGGTTACTACGAGCAGTACTTC
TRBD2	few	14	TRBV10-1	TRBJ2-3	CASSEAGVTDTQYF	TGCGCCAGCAGTGAAGCGGGGGTCACAGATACGCAGTATTTT
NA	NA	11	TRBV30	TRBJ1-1	CAWAPNTEAFF	TGTGCCTGGGCACCGAACACTGAAGCTTTCTTT
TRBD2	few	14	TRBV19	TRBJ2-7	CASSTGTSRSEQYF	TGTGCCAGTAGCACCGGGACTAGCCGGAGCGAGCAGTACTTC
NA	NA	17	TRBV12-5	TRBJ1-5	CASGLVLGGYSNQPQHF	TGTGCTAGTGGTTTGGTACTGGGCGGTTATAGCAATCAGCCCCAGCATTTT
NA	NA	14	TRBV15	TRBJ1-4	CATSRGTENEKLFF	TGTGCCACCAGCAGAGGGACAGAGAATGAAAAACTGTTTTTT
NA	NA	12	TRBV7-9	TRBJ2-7	CASSLATGEQYF	TGTGCCAGCAGCTTAGCAACCGGGGAGCAGTACTTC
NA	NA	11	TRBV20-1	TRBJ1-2	CSAGDNYGYTF	TGCAGTGCTGGAGATAACTATGGCTACACCTTC
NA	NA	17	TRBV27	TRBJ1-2	CASSFISGSGANYGYTF	TGTGCCAGCAGTTTCATTTCGGGTTCCGGCGCTAACTATGGCTACACCTTC
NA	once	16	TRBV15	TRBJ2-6	CATSRDPGTGANVLTF	TGTGCCACCAGCAGAGATCCTGGTACTGGGGCCAACGTCCTGACTTTC
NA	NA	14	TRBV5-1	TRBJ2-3	CASSSKESTDTQYF	TGCGCCAGCAGCTCCAAAGAAAGCACAGATACGCAGTATTTT
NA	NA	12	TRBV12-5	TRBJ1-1	CASGLNRLRAFF	TGTGCTAGTGGTTTGAACCGGCTAAGAGCTTTCTTT
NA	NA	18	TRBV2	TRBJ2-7	CASSVSVFRRQDSYEQYF	TGTGCCAGCAGTGTTTCGGTCTTTCGGCGACAGGACTCGTACGAGCAGTACTTC
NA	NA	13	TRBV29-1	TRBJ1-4	CSAGPVLGEKLFF	TGCAGCGCTGGCCCGGTCCTAGGTGAAAAACTGTTTTTT
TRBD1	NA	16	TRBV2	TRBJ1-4	CASSKDRWKANEKLFF	TGTGCCAGCAGTAAGGACAGGTGGAAAGCTAATGAAAAACTGTTTTTT
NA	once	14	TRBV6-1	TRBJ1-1	CASSLPGQNTEAFF	TGTGCCAGCAGTCTACCGGGACAGAACACTGAAGCTTTCTTT
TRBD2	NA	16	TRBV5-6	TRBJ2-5	CASSLVAGGPRETQYF	TGTGCCAGCAGCTTGGTTGCGGGGGGGCCGAGAGAGACCCAGTACTTC
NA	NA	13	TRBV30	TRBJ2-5	CAWSPGGAGTQYF	TGTGCCTGGAGTCCTGGGGGCGCTGGGACCCAGTACTTC
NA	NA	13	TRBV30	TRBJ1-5	CAWSGGEEQPQHF	TGTGCCTGGAGCGGGGGAGAGGAACAGCCCCAGCATTTT
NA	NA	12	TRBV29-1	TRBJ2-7	CSVVPPAGEQYF	TGCAGCGTTGTCCCCCCGGCGGGCGAGCAGTACTTC
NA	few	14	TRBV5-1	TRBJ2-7	CASSLEARGYEQYF	TGCGCCAGCAGCTTGGAGGCCAGGGGCTACGAGCAGTACTTC
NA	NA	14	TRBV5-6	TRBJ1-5	CASSLRQSNQPQHF	TGTGCCAGCAGCTTGCGACAGTCCAATCAGCCCCAGCATTTT
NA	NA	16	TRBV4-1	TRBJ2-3	CASSQDVAVVADTQYF	TGCGCCAGCAGCCAAGACGTAGCGGTGGTTGCAGATACGCAGTATTTT
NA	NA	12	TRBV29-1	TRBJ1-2	CSAQGDNYGYTF	TGCAGCGCACAGGGTGATAACTATGGCTACACCTTC
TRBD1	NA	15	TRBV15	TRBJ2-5	CATSSGTGQMETQYF	TGTGCCACCAGCAGCGGTACGGGACAGATGGAGACCCAGTACTTC
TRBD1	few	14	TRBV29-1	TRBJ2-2	CSVGQGVNTGELFF	TGCAGCGTTGGTCAGGGGGTAAACACCGGGGAGCTGTTTTTT
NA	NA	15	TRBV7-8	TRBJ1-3	CASSIGDMAGNTIYF	TGTGCCAGCAGCATAGGGGATATGGCTGGAAACACCATATATTTT
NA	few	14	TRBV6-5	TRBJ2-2	CATTPLRNTGELFF	TGTGCCACCACGCCACTTAGAAACACCGGGGAGCTGTTTTTT
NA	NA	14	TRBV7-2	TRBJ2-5	CASSLNPGRETQYF	TGTGCCAGCAGCTTAAACCCAGGGAGGGAGACCCAGTACTTC
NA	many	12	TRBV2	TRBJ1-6	CASRAANSPLHF	TGTGCCAGCAGGGCCGCTAATTCACCCCTCCACTTT
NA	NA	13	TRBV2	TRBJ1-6	CASSGQGDSPLHF	TGTGCCAGCAGCGGTCAGGGTGATTCACCCCTCCACTTT
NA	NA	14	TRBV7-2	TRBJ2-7	CASSRGKRSYEQYF	TGTGCCAGCTCCAGGGGTAAGAGGTCCTACGAGCAGTACTTC
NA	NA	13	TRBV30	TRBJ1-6	CAWKSGDNSPLHF	TGTGCCTGGAAGTCAGGGGATAATTCACCCCTCCACTTT
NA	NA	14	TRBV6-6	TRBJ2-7	CASIHRGVSNEQYF	TGTGCCAGCATCCACCGCGGGGTTTCCAACGAGCAGTACTTC
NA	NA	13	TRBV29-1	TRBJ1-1	CSVGRALNTEAFF	TGCAGCGTTGGCAGGGCCTTGAACACTGAAGCTTTCTTT
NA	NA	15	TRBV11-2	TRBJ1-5	CASSLWGEEGQPQHF	TGTGCCAGCAGCTTATGGGGGGAGGAGGGGCAGCCCCAGCATTTT
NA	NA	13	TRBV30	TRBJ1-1	CAWTRKLNTEAFF	TGTGCCTGGACCAGGAAGTTAAACACTGAAGCTTTCTTT
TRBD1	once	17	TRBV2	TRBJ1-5	CASSELWTGPQNQPQHF	TGTGCCAGCAGTGAACTATGGACAGGGCCTCAGAATCAGCCCCAGCATTTT
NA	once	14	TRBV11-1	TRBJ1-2	CASSSQGPAGGYTF	TGTGCCAGCAGCTCGCAGGGGCCTGCAGGAGGCTACACCTTC
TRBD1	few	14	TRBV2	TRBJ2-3	CASRTTGAGDTQYF	TGTGCCAGCAGGACGACAGGGGCAGGGGATACGCAGTATTTT
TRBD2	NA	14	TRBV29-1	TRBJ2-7	CSVIIAGSSYEQYF	TGCAGCGTGATAATAGCGGGGAGCTCCTACGAGCAGTACTTC
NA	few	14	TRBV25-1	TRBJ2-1	CASNGGQSYNEQFF	TGTGCCAGCAACGGGGGGCAATCCTACAATGAGCAGTTCTTC
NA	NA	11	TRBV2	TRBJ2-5	CASRAQETQYF	TGTGCCAGCAGGGCGCAAGAGACCCAGTACTTC
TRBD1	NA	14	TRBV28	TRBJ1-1	CASSLPTGLAEAFF	TGTGCCAGCAGTTTACCGACAGGGCTCGCTGAAGCTTTCTTT
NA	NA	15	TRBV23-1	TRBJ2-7	CASSPCGTRSYEQYF	TGCGCCAGCAGCCCCTGTGGGACACGCTCCTACGAGCAGTACTTC
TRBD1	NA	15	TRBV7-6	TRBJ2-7	CASSLAGQGAGEQYF	TGTGCCAGCAGCTTAGCGGGACAGGGGGCAGGGGAGCAGTACTTC
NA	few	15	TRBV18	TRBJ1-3	CASSPGQSSGNTIYF	TGTGCCAGCTCACCCGGACAGTCCTCTGGAAACACCATATATTTT
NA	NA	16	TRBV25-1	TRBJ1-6	CASSEKGPVYNSPLHF	TGTGCCAGCAGTGAAAAGGGTCCGGTCTATAATTCACCCCTCCACTTT
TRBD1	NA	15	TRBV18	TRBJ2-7	CASSGTTGVAYEQYF	TGTGCCAGCTCAGGAACTACAGGGGTGGCCTACGAGCAGTACTTC
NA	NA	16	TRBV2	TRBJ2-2	CASSVVPGANTGELFF	TGTGCCAGCAGTGTTGTTCCGGGGGCGAACACCGGGGAGCTGTTTTTT